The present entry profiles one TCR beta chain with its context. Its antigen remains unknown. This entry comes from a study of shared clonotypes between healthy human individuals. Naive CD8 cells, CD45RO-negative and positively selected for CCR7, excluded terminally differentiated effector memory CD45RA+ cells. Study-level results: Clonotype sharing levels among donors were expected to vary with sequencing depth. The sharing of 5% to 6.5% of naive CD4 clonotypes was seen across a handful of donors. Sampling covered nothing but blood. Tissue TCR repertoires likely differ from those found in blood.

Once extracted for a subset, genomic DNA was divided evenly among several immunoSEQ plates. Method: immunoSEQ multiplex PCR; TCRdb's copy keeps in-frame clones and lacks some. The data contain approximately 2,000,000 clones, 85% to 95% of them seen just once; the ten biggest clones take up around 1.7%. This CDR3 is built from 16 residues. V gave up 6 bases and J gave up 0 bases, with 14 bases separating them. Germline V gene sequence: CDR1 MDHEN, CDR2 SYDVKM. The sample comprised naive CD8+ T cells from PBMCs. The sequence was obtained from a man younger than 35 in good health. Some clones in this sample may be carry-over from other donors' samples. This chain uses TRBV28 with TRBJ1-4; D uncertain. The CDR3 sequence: CASRPTGEATNEKLFF. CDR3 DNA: TGTGCCAGCAGACCTACCGGGGAAGCAACTAATGAAAAACTGTTTTTT. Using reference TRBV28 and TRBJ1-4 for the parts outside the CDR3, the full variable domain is DVKVTQSSRYLVKRTGEKVFLECVQDMDHENMFWYRQDPGLGLRLIYFSYDVKMKEKGDIPEGYSVSREKKERFSLILESASTNQTSMYLCASRPTGEATNEKLFFGSGTQLSVL.